One sample yielded the 20 T cell receptor beta chains listed below, sequenced in a study of shared T cell receptors in the human thymus (dated by TCRdb to the early 2020s). Library method: the immunoSEQ multiplex PCR assay. TCRdb's version of the immuneACCESS table is confined to in-frame rearrangements and falls short of the full clone set. An unresolved V gene accounts for under half of the shortfall where checked; the remainder is of unknown origin. The sample has hundreds of thousands of clones on record, 70% to 90% of them singletons. 0.0094% of the sample lies in the top ten. The sample was also reused in another study, on human thymus T cells.

Source material: thymocytes. Every receptor here comes from a boy under two years old with a congenital heart defect. Donor details come from another sample of the same person, matched by shared clones.

The J gene is TRBJ2-1, the V gene TRBV29-1, with 7 bases aligning to TRBD1. The germline gives CDR1 SQVTM, CDR2 ANQGSEA. This CDR3 region has 16 residues. Trimming took 2 bases from V and 3 from J; bases not matched to a gene: 10. The DNA for the CDR3 is TGCAGCGTTGAAAGTTTTTGGGACAGAATCTACAATGAGCAGTTCTTC. Encoded protein: CSVESFWDRIYNEQFF.

This clone was counted once. The rearrangement joins TRBV11-2 to TRBJ2-7; a weak D match, TRBD2 (6 bases). V lost 1 base and J 0 bases, leaving 16 bases between the germline ends. Germline CDR1 SGHAT, CDR2 FQNNGV. CDR3 length: 17 amino acids. The CDR3 nucleotides read TGTGCCAGCAGCTTAGGTAAGGGGCGGGATGACTCCTACGAGCAGTACTTC. This sequence encodes CASSLGKGRDDSYEQYF.

CDR3 protein: CASSPPVPGNEQFF. CDR3 bases: TGTGCCAGCAGCCCTCCCGTCCCCGGGAATGAGCAGTTCTTC. The chain couples TRBV7-9 to TRBJ2-1, with D unresolved. V shed 5 bases and J shed 7 bases, with 15 bases lying between them. CDR3 length: 14 amino acids. Germline assignment: CDR1 SEHNR and CDR2 FQNEAQ (reference sequence).

As for this clone: Other DNA sequences in this specimen translate into the identical CDR3. This rearrangement joins TRBV6-5 to TRBJ1-6, with 7 bases lining up with TRBD1. The trim removed 7 bases at V and 3 bases at J, leaving 6 bases unmatched. This CDR3 has 15 residues. CDR1 MNHEY and CDR2 SVGAGI come from the germline V gene. The DNA of the CDR3 is TGTGCCAGCACCCCAGGGGGTCTCTATAATTCACCCCTCCACTTT. Amino acid sequence: CASTPGGLYNSPLHF.

About this clone: Other DNA variants within this sample encode the same CDR3. The chain has TRBV19 and TRBJ1-1; TRBD1 is a possible D gene (5 bases). The V end lost 5 bases, the J end lost 1 base, and 5 bases lay between the germline ends. The CDR3 length is 12 residues. The germline CDR1 and CDR2 sequences are LNHDA and SQIVND (reference sequence). CDR3 DNA: TGTGCCAGTAGTCAGGGGAACACTGAAGCTTTCTTT. Encoded protein: CASSQGNTEAFF. The entire variable domain, with the rest obtained from reference TRBV19 and TRBJ1-1, is as follows: DGGITQSPKYLFRKEGQNVTLSCEQNLNHDAMYWYRQDPGQGLRLIYYSQIVNDFQKGDIAEGYSVSREKKESFPLTVTSAQKNPTAFYLCASSQGNTEAFFGQGTRLTVV.

The rearrangement uses TRBV27 and TRBJ1-1, with a weak D call TRBD1 (5 bases). CDR3 length: 16 residues. Germline V gene sequence: CDR1 MNHEY, CDR2 SMNVEV (reference sequence). V gave up 3 bases and J gave up 3 bases, with 17 bases separating them. CDR3: CASSFGGADWDTEAFF. The CDR3 nucleotides are TGTGCCAGCAGTTTTGGAGGGGCGGACTGGGACACTGAAGCTTTCTTT.

The chain couples TRBV9 to TRBJ2-5; TRBD2 agrees at 12 bases. The length of the CDR3 is 19 residues. V trimming: 2 bases; J trimming: 1 base; junction bases outside the gene matches: 12. Germline V gives CDR1 SGDLS, CDR2 YYNGEE. This CDR3 reads CASSVRLAGDGRFQETQYF. The CDR3 nucleotides are TGTGCCAGCAGCGTTAGACTAGCGGGAGACGGTAGGTTCCAAGAGACCCAGTACTTC.

The chain links TRBV5-1 to TRBJ1-1, with 7 positions matching TRBD1. The CDR3 totals 15 residues. V was clipped by 5 bases and J by 3 bases; unmatched bases: 10. The germline V gene encodes CDR1 SGHRS and CDR2 YFSETQ. The CDR3, as DNA: TGCGCCAGCAGTTACCTCCGGGACAGAGACACTGAAGCTTTCTTT. Amino acids: CASSYLRDRDTEAFF.

The chain joins TRBV28 to TRBJ2-2; D gene ambiguous. Germline V gene lookup returns CDR1 MDHEN and CDR2 SYDVKM. The CDR3 covers 14 residues. Trimming shortened V by 2 bases and J by 6 bases, and 10 bases separated the two germline ends. The CDR3 here is CASSLIGGAGELFF. DNA of the CDR3: TGTGCCAGCAGTTTAATTGGTGGAGCCGGGGAGCTGTTTTTT.

The V and J genes are TRBV11-2 and TRBJ2-1; 11 bases map to TRBD2. CDR3 size: 15 residues. Germline loops: CDR1 SGHAT, CDR2 FQNNGV. V trimming: 3 bases; J trimming: 4 bases; junction bases outside the gene matches: 2. The CDR3 reads CASSLTSGKYNEQFF. The CDR3 nucleotides read TGTGCCAGCAGCTTGACTAGCGGGAAATACAATGAGCAGTTCTTC.

This clone was seen only a few times. The rearrangement uses TRBV11-2 and TRBJ1-3, with TRBD1 as a possible D gene (5 bases). Germline assignment: CDR1 SGHAT and CDR2 FQNNGV. V lost 5 bases and J 1 base, leaving 9 bases between the germline ends. This CDR3 is 14 amino acids long. The CDR3 nucleotides read TGTGCCAGCAGCCCCGGGGGGTCTGGAAACACCATATATTTT. Translated, it gives CASSPGGSGNTIYF.

The V and J genes are TRBV5-1 and TRBJ1-4; the D gene is possibly TRBD1 (5 bases). The V and J ends lost 4 bases and 2 bases respectively, with 21 bases between them. The germline V gene encodes CDR1 SGHRS and CDR2 YFSETQ. This CDR3 has 18 residues. For the CDR3, the DNA is TGCGCCAGCAGCCAAGGGACTGGATGCAGCGATACTAATGAAAAACTGTTTTTT. Translating gives CASSQGTGCSDTNEKLFF.

This chain joins TRBV18 and TRBJ1-1; TRBD1 agrees at 7 bases. This CDR3 is 15 amino acids long. J was trimmed by 4 bases and V by 6 bases; bases with no gene match: 11. Germline values: CDR1 KGHSH, CDR2 LQKENI. The CDR3 protein is CASSPGQPKGTEAFF. The CDR3 DNA is TGTGCCAGCTCGCCGGGACAGCCCAAGGGCACTGAAGCTTTCTTT. The entire variable domain, with the rest obtained from reference TRBV18 and TRBJ1-1, is as follows: NAGVMQNPRHLVRRRGQEARLRCSPMKGHSHVYWYRQLPEEGLKFMVYLQKENIIDESGMPKERFSAEFPKEGPSILRIQQVVRGDSAAYFCASSPGQPKGTEAFFGQGTRLTVV.

Only one count was recorded for this clone. This rearrangement joins TRBV15 to TRBJ2-1; 7 bases are shared with TRBD2. This CDR3 is 13 amino acids long. Germline CDR1 is LNHNV and CDR2 is YYDKDF (reference sequence). V was pared by 9 bases and J by 3 bases, with 5 bases of the junction left unmatched. The CDR3 nucleotides read TGTGCCACGCAGCGGGGACTCTACAATGAGCAGTTCTTC. This encodes CATQRGLYNEQFF. The full variable domain, completed using reference TRBV15 and TRBJ2-1, is DAMVIQNPRYQVTQFGKPVTLSCSQTLNHNVMYWYQQKSSQAPKLLFHYYDKDFNNEADTPDNFQSRRPNTSFCFLDIRSPGLGDTAMYLCATQRGLYNEQFFGPGTRLTVL.

As regards this clone: An end of the junction differs from the germline gene, which may be a read error. The chain joins TRBV2 to TRBJ2-2; D possibly corresponds to TRBD2 (6 bases). This CDR3 has 16 amino acids. Germline-derived CDR1 and CDR2 are SNHLY and FYNNEI. The CDR3 DNA follows: TGTGCCAGCAGTCGTGCGGGAATGAGGAACCCCGGGGAGCTGTTTTTT. The encoded protein is CASSRAGMRNPGELFF.

The chain employs TRBV19 and TRBJ2-1; 12 bases align to TRBD2. This CDR3 contains 18 residues. J was trimmed by 1 base and V by 4 bases; bases with no gene match: 8. In germline, CDR1 is LNHDA, CDR2 SQIVND (reference sequence). The CDR3 DNA sequence: TGTGCCAGTAGTAGGCTAGCGGGAGGGTATTCGTCCTACAATGAGCAGTTCTTC. It yields the protein CASSRLAGGYSSYNEQFF.

The J gene is TRBJ2-7, the V gene TRBV29-1; weak D call: TRBD2 (6 bases). Germline V gene data show CDR1 as SQVTM and CDR2 as ANQGSEA. Trimming pared 0 bases from V and 5 bases from J, leaving 11 bases between. This CDR3 is built from 13 residues. The CDR3 here is CSVEEGGSHEQYF. The CDR3 DNA reads as TGCAGCGTTGAAGAAGGAGGGTCCCACGAGCAGTACTTC.

This chain uses TRBV28 with TRBJ2-2, with 8 bases identical to TRBD1. The CDR3 sequence is 16 residues long. Unmatched junction bases numbered 7, after V lost 3 bases and J lost 4 bases. Germline V CDR1 and CDR2: MDHEN, SYDVKM. The CDR3 sequence: CASSFLDRGPTGELFF. Written as DNA, the CDR3 is TGTGCCAGCAGTTTCCTTGACAGGGGACCCACCGGGGAGCTGTTTTTT.

The V and J genes are TRBV4-3 and TRBJ2-3; 10 bases line up with TRBD2. The V segment lost 1 base and the J segment 2 bases; nucleotides outside the gene matches: 6. CDR3 length: 17 amino acids. In germline, CDR1 is LGHNA, CDR2 YSLEER. In DNA form, the CDR3 reads TGCGCCAGCAGCCAAGGAGCTAGCGGGGGACCCACAGATACGCAGTATTTT. It specifies CASSQGASGGPTDTQYF.

The chain has TRBV2 and TRBJ1-1, with 7 bases identical to TRBD1. With V trimmed by 2 bases and J by 1 base, 10 bases remained unmatched. The V gene's germline CDR1 is SNHLY and CDR2 FYNNEI. This CDR3 has 17 residues. In nucleotides, the CDR3 is TGTGCCAGCAGTGAACCTGGGGGGCGACAGGGGAACACTGAAGCTTTCTTT. It is translated as CASSEPGGRQGNTEAFF.